A single T cell receptor (beta chain) is shown here with its context. This sample is part of a study of T cell responses to AZD1222 COVID-19 vaccine. V was trimmed by 1 base and J by 1 base, leaving 10 bases between them. The CDR3 totals 15 residues. Germline lookup yields CDR1 LGHDT and CDR2 YNNKEL (reference sequence). The repertoire was sequenced with immunoSEQ multiplex PCR; TCRdb's copy has only in-frame clones and lacks some. The table records more than 110,000 clones, almost 95% of them present only once. The chain recombines TRBV3-1 (or the pseudogene TRBV3-2) with TRBJ1-1; D is ambiguous. The sequence was obtained from an adult who received the AZD1222 COVID-19 vaccine. The sample here was peripheral blood, taken 28 days after the second AZD1222 dose. The CDR3 spells CASSQGYEENTEAFF. The CDR3 nucleotides read TGTGCCAGCAGCCAAGGTTATGAGGAGAACACTGAAGCTTTCTTT.